The next 29 T cell receptor beta chains were all read from a single sample in a study of CD8 T cells in ankylosing spondylitis (dated by TCRdb to about 2017). Results the study describes overall, beyond this receptor: Blood from ankylosing spondylitis patients appeared to be characterized by a TCR beta motif made up of under 10 highly homologous amino acid variants.

Their antigens are not known. The library was built by means of 5' RACE. The run used an Illumina HiSeq 2500. The public reads were reanalyzed by TCRdb: fastp trimming at Q25, MiXCR alignment, in-frame beta chains only. Identical CDR3 proteins give one entry, which carries the most common genes and DNA. For this sample the table gives roughly 470,000 distinct CDR3 sequences, of which roughly 26% were detected only once. The ten largest clones add up to roughly 1% of the sample. The material sequenced was blood, either unsorted or a sorted T cell fraction (not recorded which). The receptor set was obtained from a male donor with ankylosing spondylitis.

There are many counts of this clonotype. The chain has TRBV29-1 and TRBJ2-1, with D possibly TRBD2 on 6 matching bases. The CDR3 is made up of 14 amino acids. The germline CDR1 and CDR2 sequences are SQVTM and ANQGSEA. Trimming pared 6 bases from V and 5 bases from J, leaving 17 bases between. The CDR3 reads CSVDGTAGNNEQFF. The CDR3, as DNA: TGCAGCGTAGACGGGACTGCGGGCAACAATGAGCAGTTCTTC.

This clonotype has only a few counts. The J gene is TRBJ2-2, the V gene TRBV5-1, with 8 bases that match TRBD1. The V and J ends lost 7 bases and 5 bases, in that order; junction bases with no gene match: 7. CDR1 is SGHRS and CDR2 is YFSETQ in the germline V gene. The CDR3 length is 14 residues. CDR3 region: CASQGQGITGELFF. The CDR3, as DNA: TGCGCCAGCCAAGGACAGGGTATAACCGGGGAGCTGTTTTTT.

This clonotype appeared a few times. The V and J genes are TRBV20-1 and TRBJ2-2, with TRBD2 matching over 12 bases. Germline V gene sequence: CDR1 DFQATT, CDR2 SNEGSKA (reference sequence). CDR3 length: 14 amino acids. Trimming cost V 6 bases and J 7 bases; bases outside gene matches: 6. The CDR3 bases are TGCAGTGCCCTAGCGGGAGGGTCTATCGGGGAGCTGTTTTTT. Translation: CSALAGGSIGELFF.

The genes are TRBV9 and TRBJ2-5; D possibly corresponds to TRBD1 (5 bases). CDR1 and CDR2 (germline): SGDLS, YYNGEE. The CDR3 covers 14 residues. V was trimmed by 4 bases and J by 5 bases, leaving 15 bases between them. DNA of the CDR3: TGTGCCAGCAGCATCGGCCCTTCAGGGGAGACCCAGTACTTC. Residues: CASSIGPSGETQYF.

This clonotype was counted only a few times. The rearrangement uses TRBV12-3 or TRBV12-4 and TRBJ2-7; D remains ambiguous. The V gene lost 2 bases and the J gene lost 4 bases, with 15 bases spanning the gap. The CDR3 totals 15 residues. The chain's CDR3 is CASSLRSAEGYEQYF. CDR3 DNA: TGTGCCAGCAGTTTAAGGTCGGCCGAAGGGTACGAGCAGTACTTC.

This clonotype has just a few counts. V usage is TRBV6-2 or TRBV6-3 and J usage is TRBJ2-3; maybe TRBD2 (5 bases). The length of the CDR3 is 12 residues. Per germline, CDR1 MNHEY and CDR2 SVGEGT. Trimming removed 5 bases at V and 9 bases at J, with 12 bases between. The DNA for the CDR3 is TGTGCCAGCAGTAACGGAGGCCAGACGCAGTATTTT. This sequence encodes CASSNGGQTQYF.

This chain joins TRBV7-2 and TRBJ2-2; 8 bases align to TRBD2. This CDR3 region has 16 residues. CDR1 is SGHTA, CDR2 FQGNSA, per germline. The J segment lost 6 bases and the V segment lost 0 bases, leaving 6 bases of the junction unmatched. Here the CDR3 reads CASSLAPAGGAGELFF. The CDR3 nucleotides read TGTGCCAGCAGCTTAGCTCCCGCGGGAGGAGCCGGGGAGCTGTTTTTT.

This clonotype showed up just a few times. V is TRBV16 and J is TRBJ2-1; 9 positions match TRBD2. CDR1 is KGHSY and CDR2 is FQNENV in the germline V gene. With V trimmed by 5 bases and J by 9 bases, 8 bases remained unmatched. The CDR3 sequence is 14 residues long. The CDR3 protein is CASSYVAGDTEQFF. The CDR3, as DNA: TGTGCCAGCAGCTACGTAGCGGGAGATACTGAGCAGTTCTTC.

This clonotype was counted only a few times. V usage is TRBV6-6 and J usage is TRBJ2-3; D ambiguous. V gave up 8 bases and J gave up 6 bases, with 12 bases separating them. CDR1 MNHNY and CDR2 SVGAGI come from the germline V gene (reference sequence). The CDR3 runs to 12 residues. DNA for the CDR3: TGTGCCAGCGCCCGGGCCACCGATACGCAGTATTTT. Amino acid sequence: CASARATDTQYF.

This clonotype has only a few counts. V gene TRBV7-8 combines with J gene TRBJ2-2; D remains ambiguous. The CDR3 is 18 amino acids. Germline values: CDR1 SGHVS, CDR2 FQNEAQ. V shed 2 bases and J shed 7 bases, with 23 bases lying between them. CDR3 region: CASSLMASHLGQHGELFF. DNA for the CDR3: TGTGCCAGCAGCTTAATGGCCAGCCACCTGGGCCAGCACGGGGAGCTGTTTTTT. Full variable domain (missing parts from reference TRBV7-8 and TRBJ2-2): GAGVSQSPRYKVAKRGQDVALRCDPISGHVSLFWYQQALGQGPEFLTYFQNEAQLDKSGLPSDRFFAERPEGSVSTLKIQRTQQEDSAVYLCASSLMASHLGQHGELFFGEGSRLTVL.

This clonotype has more than one count but fewer than ten. The J gene is TRBJ2-7, the V gene TRBV27, with 14 bases fitting TRBD2. The CDR3 runs 17 residues. J lost 3 bases, V lost 6 bases, and 10 bases had no gene match. CDR1 and CDR2 (germline): MNHEY, SMNVEV (reference sequence). CDR3 DNA: TGTGCCAGCAGGGGACTAGCGGGAGCCGGGTTTGACTACGAGCAGTACTTC. This codes for CASRGLAGAGFDYEQYF.

V is TRBV6-1 and J is TRBJ2-7; weak D call: TRBD1 (5 bases). Trimming took off 7 bases at V and 3 bases at J, with 19 bases between the two ends. The CDR3 loop spans 15 amino acids. Per germline, CDR1 MNHNS and CDR2 SASEGT. The CDR3 region is CASKKLPSDIYEQYV. The CDR3 nucleotides are TGTGCCAGCAAAAAATTACCTTCGGACATCTACGAGCAGTACGTC.

This clonotype was observed a handful of times. V and J are TRBV29-1 and TRBJ2-2, with TRBD2 as a possible D gene (5 bases). The V gene lost 2 bases and the J gene lost 5 bases, with 9 bases spanning the gap. The CDR3 contains 13 residues. The germline V gene has CDR1 SQVTM and CDR2 ANQGSEA. CDR3 nucleotide sequence: TGCAGCGTTGAACGCCGCGGGACCGGGGAGCTGTTTTTT. Translating gives CSVERRGTGELFF.

This clonotype was recorded only once. The J gene is TRBJ1-1, the V gene TRBV5-1, with D hard to call. Trimming pared 4 bases from V and 4 bases from J, leaving 11 bases between. Germline assignment: CDR1 SGHRS and CDR2 YFSETQ. The CDR3 runs to 13 residues. The chain's CDR3 is CASSGEVRTEAFF. Written as DNA, the CDR3 is TGCGCCAGCAGCGGGGAAGTCCGCACTGAAGCTTTCTTT.

This clonotype appeared a few times. J is TRBJ2-7 and V is TRBV5-6, with TRBD2 matching 8 bases. Germline V CDR1 and CDR2: SGHDT, YYEEEE. The ends lost 4 bases at V and 3 bases at J; junction bases unmatched: 24. The CDR3 has 20 amino acids. The CDR3 region has the DNA TGTGCCAGCAGCCCGGGGGGGAAGAACGTTCTTATCGGTAATAGCTACGAGCAGTACGTC. Protein product: CASSPGGKNVLIGNSYEQYV.

This clonotype has just a few counts. The CDR3 loop is CATSDPRTGTQGYTF. CDR3 nucleotide sequence: TGTGCCACCAGTGATCCCCGGACAGGGACTCAGGGCTACACCTTC. The V call is TRBV24-1, the J call TRBJ1-2; 8 bases map to TRBD1. The germline CDR1 and CDR2 sequences are KGHDR and SFDVKD. The length of the CDR3 is 15 residues. J lost 8 bases, V lost 3 bases, and 10 bases had no gene match.

CDR3: CASTPSTAGNTIYF. The DNA for the CDR3 is TGTGCCAGCACGCCCTCGACAGCCGGAAACACCATATATTTT. This chain joins TRBV11-3 and TRBJ1-3, with D tentatively TRBD1 (5 bases). This CDR3 is built from 14 residues. The V end lost 7 bases, the J end lost 4 bases, and 14 bases lay between the germline ends. From germline, CDR1 is SGHNT and CDR2 YENEEA.

This clonotype was counted once. The CDR3 nucleotides read TGTGCCACCCGGAGTGGTCTGGGGGGAGATACGCAGTATTTT. Its protein is CATRSGLGGDTQYF. V and J are TRBV6-1 and TRBJ2-3; D possibly corresponds to TRBD2 (6 bases). V was pared by 10 bases and J by 5 bases, with 19 bases between. There are 14 residues in the CDR3. The V gene's germline CDR1 is MNHNS and CDR2 SASEGT.

This clonotype has a handful of counts. The rearrangement joins TRBV6-5 to TRBJ2-1; 7 bases agree with TRBD1. CDR3 length: 15 residues. The germline CDR1 and CDR2 sequences are MNHEY and SVGAGI. V trimming: 4 bases; J trimming: 3 bases; junction bases outside the gene matches: 6. As DNA, the CDR3 is TGTGCCAGCAGTTCCGCGACAGGGCGCTACAATGAGCAGTTCTTC. Its protein product is CASSSATGRYNEQFF.

The V call is TRBV11-2, the J call TRBJ2-7; 10 nucleotides align to TRBD2. Unmatched junction bases numbered 7, after V lost 5 bases and J lost 6 bases. CDR1 and CDR2 from the germline V gene are SGHAT and FQNNGV. There are 14 residues in the CDR3. CDR3 sequence reads: CASSIPGTSVEQYV. As DNA, the CDR3 is TGTGCCAGCAGCATTCCCGGGACTAGCGTCGAGCAGTACGTC.

The sample holds a few counts of this clonotype. V usage is TRBV29-1 and J usage is TRBJ1-1, with D unclear. CDR3 length equals 11 residues. Trimming took 5 bases from V and 0 from J, leaving 4 bases between them. CDR1 and CDR2 (germline): SQVTM, ANQGSEA. The CDR3, as DNA: TGCAGCGTTCGCATGAACACTGAAGCTTTCTTT. Its translation: CSVRMNTEAFF.

This clonotype was observed a few times. The rearrangement uses TRBV10-2 and TRBJ1-3; D is unresolved. Germline CDR1 WSHSY, CDR2 SAAADI. The CDR3 runs 14 residues. Trimming took off 6 bases at V and 3 bases at J, with 12 bases between the two ends. In DNA, the CDR3 is TGCGCCAGCAGAGGCACAGTGGATGGAAACACCATATATTTT. Translating gives CASRGTVDGNTIYF.

A few counts support this clonotype. This chain links TRBV5-1 with TRBJ2-3, with 10 bases lining up with TRBD2. The CDR3 covers 16 residues. Germline assignment: CDR1 SGHRS and CDR2 YFSETQ. With V trimmed by 0 bases and J by 3 bases, 4 bases remained unmatched. The CDR3 sequence: CASSLAPSGRTDTQYF. The DNA for the CDR3 is TGCGCCAGCAGCTTGGCCCCTAGCGGGAGAACAGATACGCAGTATTTT.

V is TRBV18 and J is TRBJ2-1, with 9 bases that match TRBD2. Germline V lookup: CDR1 KGHSH, CDR2 LQKENI. This CDR3 is built from 15 residues. With V trimmed by 2 bases and J by 5 bases, 4 bases remained unmatched. CDR3 in amino acids: CASSPMAGGDNEQFF. CDR3 sequence (DNA): TGTGCCAGCTCACCAATGGCGGGAGGGGACAATGAGCAGTTCTTC.

This clonotype is a singleton in its sample. Possible read error: a much larger clone is one base away. CDR3 DNA sequence: TGCAGTGCTCTACAGGGCTCTGGGGCCAACGTCCTGACTTTC. Encoded protein: CSALQGSGANVLTF. V usage is TRBV20-1 and J usage is TRBJ2-6; D perhaps matches TRBD1 (6 bases). CDR1 is DFQATT and CDR2 is SNEGSKA in the germline V gene (reference sequence). The CDR3 is 14 residues long. V lost 5 bases and J lost 0, with 8 bases in between.

The chain links TRBV19 to TRBJ2-3, with D unclear. The germline V gene has CDR1 LNHDA and CDR2 SQIVND (reference sequence). This CDR3 comprises 14 residues. The ends were cut back, 3 bases at V and 6 bases at J, with 13 bases in the middle. The CDR3 loop is CASSIATARDTQYF. DNA for the CDR3: TGTGCCAGTAGTATTGCCACGGCTCGTGATACGCAGTATTTT.

For this clonotype: This likely comes from a read error, as the CDR3 has no conserved phenylalanine or tryptophan at its end. The rearrangement links TRBV6-5 to TRBJ1-2; D not certain. The CDR3 has 10 amino acids. Germline-derived CDR1 and CDR2 are MNHEY and SVGAGI. V lost 1 base to trimming and J lost 6 bases, with 0 bases between them. CDR3 DNA: TGTGCCAGCAGTTACTATGGCTACACCCTC. It encodes CASSYYGYTL.

The rearrangement links TRBV11-2 to TRBJ2-5; D unresolved. Germline V lookup: CDR1 SGHAT, CDR2 FQNNGV. The germline V and J ends were trimmed by 3 bases and 2 bases, with 10 bases remaining between them. CDR3 length: 14 residues. CDR3 coding DNA: TGTGCCAGCAGCTTCGGACGGCTACAAGAGACCCAGTACTTC. Amino acids: CASSFGRLQETQYF.

The chain joins TRBV7-9 to TRBJ2-2; 9 bases are a match to TRBD2. Germline V gene lookup returns CDR1 SEHNR and CDR2 FQNEAQ (reference sequence). There are 16 residues in the CDR3. V shed 5 bases and J 1 base; nucleotides not matched to a gene: 5. CDR3 sequence (DNA): TGTGCCAGCAGCCTTAGCGGGAGAAAGAACACCGGGGAGCTGTTTTTT. Its translation: CASSLSGRKNTGELFF.